This T cell receptor beta chain was retrieved from a study of T cell repertoires in cytomegalovirus infection. Turning to the study itself: Recently identified HLA-C-restricted CMV epitopes were used, and well-studied HLA-B-restricted CMV epitopes were used as well. From public TCR beta signatures came an indication of both CMV infection and matching HLA type. Study-wide results and caveats: Clonotypes of TCR beta that were HLA-C-restricted and CMV-specific dominated the ex vivo response.

In this sample, this clonotype turned up many times. Its target is unknown. From the reads, TCRdb called clonotypes with MiXCR, one entry per CDR3 protein. The table includes about 150,000 distinct CDR3 sequences, roughly 32% detected once. Germline V gene sequence: CDR1 MGHRA, CDR2 YSYEKL. V was clipped by 0 bases and J by 6 bases, with 20 bases between them. The CDR3 consists of 17 residues. The source material was CD8+ T cells from cultured PBMCs, sampled from culture after CMV antigen stimulation. This receptor was identified in a human donor in good health (CMV status not recorded). Some clones in this sample may be carry-over from other donors' samples. The chain employs TRBV4-1 and TRBJ1-2; D remains ambiguous. CDR3 sequence reads: CASSQDRSGWGDDGYTF. The CDR3 nucleotides read TGCGCCAGCAGCCAAGATCGATCCGGGTGGGGAGATGATGGCTACACCTTC.